This T cell receptor beta chain appears in the sequencing data of a study of PD-L1 blockade in urothelial cancer. Background on the study: Anywhere from 0 to 3 prior chemotherapy regimens had been received by patients. Across blood samples, T cells had a median count of 141,255.

Here immunoSEQ multiplex PCR was the method, and the copy in TCRdb shows in-frame clones only, minus some. The sample yields 100,000 to 150,000 clones, about 82% seen once. Time point here: peripheral blood 6 weeks after treatment start. Every patient provided from 1 to 8 samples, collected pretreatment and on-treatment. The V end lost 3 bases, the J end lost 7 bases, and 7 bases lay between the germline ends. Looked up from germline, CDR1 is LNHDA and CDR2 is SQIVND (reference sequence). This CDR3 has 12 amino acids. Here the sequenced sample was PBMCs, taken around atezolizumab (anti-PD-L1) treatment. This receptor was obtained from a man in his fifties or sixties with urothelial cancer. This chain links TRBV19 with TRBJ1-5, with unresolved D. The CDR3 bases are TGTGCCAGTAGTATTGGGCAGCAGCCCCAGCATTTT. As protein: CASSIGQQPQHF.